This T cell receptor (beta chain) was found in a study of T-cell memory formation after mild COVID-19. Points from the study as a whole: CD4+ contracting clones lay mainly in CM and EM, CD8+ ones in EMRA. Later expanders leaned CD4+, whereas clones that contracted between day 15 and 85 were balanced CD4/CD8. Second-wave clones peaking on day 37 lacked confirmed SARS-CoV-2 specificity.

V was clipped by 2 bases and J by 5 bases; unmatched bases: 3. The germline gives CDR1 SGHRS, CDR2 YFSETQ. CDR3 size: 15 residues. Amplification by 5'RACE using constant-segment primers produced TCR alpha and TCR beta cDNA libraries that carried sample barcodes and UMIs. MiXCR, run by TCRdb on the 5' RACE reads, gives a single entry per CDR3 protein. The sample has approximately 100,000 distinct CDR3 sequences; more than 15% are singletons. This clonotype showed up many times. The antigen is undetermined. The sequence was collected from an adult woman who had mild COVID-19 (a few samples of this study predate the infection). Cell type and time point are not known. Sample: PBMCs or a T cell subset sorted from them (not recorded which). V is TRBV5-1 and J is TRBJ2-1; 11 nucleotides line up with TRBD2. The CDR3 nucleotides are TGCGCCAGCAGCTTACTAGCGGGGGTTAACAATGAGCAGTTCTTC. This encodes CASSLLAGVNNEQFF.